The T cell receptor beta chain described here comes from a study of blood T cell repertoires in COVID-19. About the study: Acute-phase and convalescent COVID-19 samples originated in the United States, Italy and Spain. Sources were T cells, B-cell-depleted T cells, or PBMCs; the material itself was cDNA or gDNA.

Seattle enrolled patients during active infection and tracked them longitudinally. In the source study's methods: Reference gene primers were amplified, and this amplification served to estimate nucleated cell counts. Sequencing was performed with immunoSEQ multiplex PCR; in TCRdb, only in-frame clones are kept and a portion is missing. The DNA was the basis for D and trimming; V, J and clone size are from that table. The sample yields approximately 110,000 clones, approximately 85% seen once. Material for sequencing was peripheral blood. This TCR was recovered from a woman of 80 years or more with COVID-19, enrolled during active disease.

The CDR3 reads CATGTANTGELFF. CDR3 nucleotide sequence: TGTGCCACCGGGACAGCAAACACCGGGGAGCTGTTTTTT. The chain recombines TRBV15 with TRBJ2-2; the match to TRBD1 covers 7 bases. The CDR3 sequence is 13 residues long. V was clipped by 8 bases and J by 2 bases; unmatched bases: 2. CDR1 is LNHNV, CDR2 YYDKDF, per germline (reference sequence).